The entry below describes one TCR beta chain. Its binding antigen is unknown. No clone much larger than this one lies a single base away; base qualities are absent. Library preparation employed the immunoSEQ multiplex PCR assay. This immuneACCESS table, as held by TCRdb, lists in-frame sequences with V and J called but not all clones. Of the missing ones, under half trace to an unresolved V gene in checked studies; the others have no known cause. The table for this sample lists tens of thousands of clones; around 93% of them were counted only once. 0.2% to 0.25% of the sample is taken by the ten largest. The CDR3, cysteine through phenylalanine, is 11 amino acids long. This entry keeps only the CDR3 DNA: 33 bases, framed from base 1. CDR1 MNHNS and CDR2 SASEGT are derived from the germline V gene. V loses 2 bases, J loses 7 bases, and the germline ends lie 3 bases apart. This sample is part of a study of technical replicates of blood from a few donors (dated by TCRdb to 2015 to 2018).

The clonotype comes from a human donor in good health. The chain was built from TRBV6-1 and TRBJ2-1; no D gene is confidently identified. The specimen sequenced was T cells isolated from PBMCs. DNA sequence: TGTGCCAGCAGTGAACAAAATGAGCAGTTCTTC. This codes for CASSEQNEQFF.